This T cell receptor (beta chain) was observed in a study of monozygotic twins with cystic fibrosis (dated by TCRdb to about 2021). With respect to the entire study: Around 3 micrograms of fragmented DNA went through roughly 14 PCR cycles to produce barcoded libraries. To gauge how much genetics shapes V and J gene usage, the researchers compared TCR beta repertoires both within and across 16 monozygotic twin pairs who have cystic fibrosis. The cohort included ten female and six male twin pairs, mostly children and adolescents, aged roughly 2.0 to 36.4 years with a median of 9.1 years. Twins were ranked among roughly 1,100 cohort participants for weight-for-height and FEVPerc (FEV1 disease centile) at the day of blood sampling. Data for three of the twin pairs had previously been reported in another context.

Of note for this clone: Its antigen is not yet known. Within one base of it there is no much larger clone, and no base qualities were kept.

Overall results and qualifications from the work: V gene usage was most similar to the co-twin for 13 of 16 pairs, and J usage for 8 of 16 pairs, suggesting genetic constraints. Only a small cohort was studied, and no association of shared CDR3 numbers with age, concordance or disease severity was found. Nucleotide-identical clonotype sharing was significantly higher within monozygotic CF twin pairs than between unrelated CF individuals (P = 0.000026, Mann-Whitney). Simpson clonality tended to be low (median about 0.009), which suggests a naive-dominated repertoire, although clonality was higher in the most severely affected patients.

Following the manufacturer's instructions, TCR beta CDR3 regions were amplified by multiplex PCR with the immunoSEQ immune profiling system. An Illumina NextSeq system was used to carry out the sequencing. In the original analysis: The immunoSEQ Analyzer platform handled processing of the sequence data, and clonality was calculated by taking the square root of Simpson's index of productive rearrangements. Similarity in V and J usage was quantified by Jensen-Shannon distance, and CDR3 generation probabilities were calculated with OLGA. The immuneACCESS database (August 2020) and VDJdb (December 2020) were searched for shared CDR3 sequences. Sourced from immuneACCESS, this table was stored by TCRdb with only in-frame sequences that have V and J called. A share of the clones is absent; for the studies checked, an unresolved V gene accounts for under half, and the remainder has no known explanation. The D gene and trimming were derived from the DNA, and the V and J assignments and clone size from that table. This sample gives approximately 33,000 clones in total; 84% of them show up just once. Roughly 1.5% of the sample lies in the top ten.

The twin pairs came from the European Cystic Fibrosis Twin and Sibling Study Cohort, a cohort that recruited patients from 150 to 200 CF clinics across 14 European countries. Both zygosity and CFTR genotype were checked in-house, and zygosity was tested with multiplex PCR across nine short tandem repeat loci. Peripheral blood was taken from each twin, and clinical parameters were recorded on the day of blood sampling. Genomic DNA was isolated from peripheral blood cells with phenol/chloroform and kept in TE buffer at 4 degrees C. Source material: blood. This clonotype was sampled from a girl aged 2 to 10 with cystic fibrosis.

The nucleotides read TGTGCCGCGGGGAGCGGGGGGGTCACAGATACGCAGTATTTT. It encodes CAAGSGGVTDTQYF. Recombination linked TRBV7-9 to TRBJ2-3, with 10 bases aligning to TRBD2. The germline V and J ends show losses of 11 bases and 2 bases respectively, and no gene match explains 7 bases of the junction. The CDR3, from cysteine to phenylalanine, totals 14 residues. Of all the DNA, just the CDR3 is kept, 42 bases in frame from base 1. The germline V gene encodes CDR1 SEHNR and CDR2 FQNEAQ (reference sequence).